The sample holds one count of the clone carrying this T cell receptor beta chain. Its antigen is still unknown. Being one base from a much bigger clone, this may be a read error. Trimming cost V 0 bases and J 11 bases; bases outside gene matches: 21. Germline V lookup: CDR1 DFQATT, CDR2 SNEGSKA (reference sequence). CDR3 length: 17 amino acids. The source of the sample is a study of post-analysis software for immune sequencing data. The study, taken as a whole, reports: Higher frequency in patients than in controls was seen for about 5 TRBV segments, with TRBV5-6, TRBV5-1 and TRBV20-1 among them. The study found significantly lower normalized Chao1 diversity in multiple sclerosis patients than in controls.

Unique molecular identifiers featured in each of the TCR beta cDNA libraries. MiXCR, applied by TCRdb to the PCR reads, yields one record per CDR3 protein. Here the sample spans under 200,000 distinct CDR3 sequences, roughly 28% being singletons. This receptor was taken from a girl aged 2-17 years with multiple sclerosis. The gene calls are TRBV20-1 and TRBJ2-5; TRBD2 aligns across 7 bases. Specimen: blood. The CDR3 here is CSARDRGRAQNYNEQYF. In nucleotides, the CDR3 is TGCAGTGCTAGAGATCGGGGGAGGGCTCAGAACTACAATGAGCAGTACTTC.